The 4 T cell receptor beta chains presented below share a single source sample, sequenced in a study of CD8+ T cells in alopecia areata. After isolation, RNA underwent reverse transcription to generate cDNA as the sequencing template. Here immunoSEQ multiplex PCR was the method, and the copy in TCRdb shows in-frame clones only, minus some. The sample has under 300,000 clones, roughly two thirds seen once. The sequencing used CD4+ T cells sorted from blood, collected at week 0. All receptors come from a human donor with alopecia areata.

CDR3 bases: TGCGCCAGCAGCGGGAGACAGGGGCGCCTGACCCCTGACGACGAGCAGTACTTC. Its protein is CASSGRQGRLTPDDEQYF. The V and J genes are TRBV5-1 and TRBJ2-7, with 8 nucleotides matching TRBD1. After removal of 4 bases from V and 5 bases from J, the junction contained 20 bases not matched to a gene. Germline V CDR1 and CDR2: SGHRS, YFSETQ. CDR3 length: 18 residues.

V gene TRBV29-1 combines with J gene TRBJ2-1; D remains ambiguous. V lost 6 bases, J lost 0 bases, and 9 bases lay in between. Germline loops: CDR1 SQVTM, CDR2 ANQGSEA. The length of the CDR3 is 13 residues. This CDR3 is CSVGSDSYNEQFF. Written as DNA, the CDR3 is TGCAGCGTAGGCAGTGACTCCTACAATGAGCAGTTCTTC.

This clone was picked up a small number of times. The chain recombines TRBV5-1 with TRBJ1-2; D gene uncertain. V gave up 5 bases and J gave up 0 bases, with 14 bases separating them. The CDR3 has 15 amino acids. CDR1 and CDR2 from the germline V gene are SGHRS and YFSETQ. The CDR3 loop reads CASSPAGEPNYGYTF. CDR3 DNA: TGCGCCAGCAGTCCCGCCGGGGAGCCTAACTATGGCTACACCTTC.

This chain connects TRBV11-2 to TRBJ2-7, with TRBD1 matching over 9 bases. Germline CDR1 reads SGHAT; CDR2 reads FQNNGV. Losses at the gene ends were 4 bases for V and 2 bases for J; bases not matched to a gene: 3. This CDR3 region has 14 residues. For the CDR3, the DNA is TGTGCCAGCAGCTCGGGACAGGGCGCCTACGAGCAGTACTTC. The encoded protein is CASSSGQGAYEQYF.